This T cell receptor beta chain came from a study of T cell responses to AZD1222 COVID-19 vaccine. Points from the study as a whole: No day 14 peak samples; only post-peak repertoires were characterized. Recipients of AZD1222 seropositive at baseline numbered only five or six.

About this clone itself: The antigen remains unidentified.

Data came from immunoSEQ multiplex PCR; TCRdb stores just in-frame clones and leaves some out. This repertoire shows almost 35,000 clones, about 88% found once; its top ten account for approximately 7%. Trimming pared 7 bases from V and 7 bases from J, leaving 13 bases between. The CDR3 spans 13 residues. Germline V gene data show CDR1 as MDHEN and CDR2 as SYDVKM. This material consisted of peripheral blood, taken on day 0 of AZD1222 vaccination. This clonotype was obtained from an adult in good health. The chain recombines TRBV28 with TRBJ1-4; the D gene is possibly TRBD1 (5 bases). The CDR3: CASNARGGEKLFF. The CDR3, as DNA: TGTGCCAGCAACGCGAGGGGAGGTGAAAAACTGTTTTTT.